Listed below are T cell receptor beta chains from one sample, sequenced in a study of Graves' ophthalmopathy and Graves' hyperthyroidism. Using its own MiXCR run on the multiplex PCR reads, TCRdb lists one record per CDR3 protein. Counted here are about 620,000 distinct CDR3 sequences, about 20% occurring once; the ten biggest clones make up approximately 6.5%. The sequencing input was peripheral blood. The receptors originated from a woman in her late teens or twenties with stable Graves' hyperthyroidism. Some clones in this sample may be carry-over from other donors' samples. The CDR3 runs from the conserved cysteine through the conserved F or W. The order of the fields is V gene, D gene, J gene, clone size, CDR3 protein, CDR3 DNA. D genes are given only for firm matches. Clone sizes are given selectively: once, few, many, or a class where the clone is expanded.

v_call: TRBV19; d_call: TRBD1; j_call: TRBJ1-2; clone_size: many; cdr3_aa: CASNDPGQGYGYTF; cdr3_nt: TGTGCCAGTAATGATCCGGGACAGGGCTATGGCTACACCTTC
v_call: TRBV4-1; d_call: NA; j_call: TRBJ2-5; clone_size: NA; cdr3_aa: CASSQDWSGGETQYF; cdr3_nt: TGCGCCAGCAGCCAAGATTGGTCGGGCGGCGAGACCCAGTACTTC
v_call: TRBV12-3/TRBV12-4; d_call: NA; j_call: TRBJ2-5; clone_size: once; cdr3_aa: CASSLSRATRLQETQYF; cdr3_nt: TGTGCCAGCAGTTTAAGTCGGGCCACAAGACTTCAAGAGACCCAGTACTTC
v_call: TRBV25-1; d_call: NA; j_call: TRBJ1-1; clone_size: NA; cdr3_aa: CASSVGHRNTEAFF; cdr3_nt: TGTGCCAGCAGTGTCGGACACAGGAACACTGAAGCTTTCTTT
v_call: TRBV6-2/TRBV6-3; d_call: NA; j_call: TRBJ2-5; clone_size: many; cdr3_aa: CASSREAGETQYF; cdr3_nt: TGTGCCAGCAGTAGAGAGGCTGGAGAGACCCAGTACTTC
v_call: TRBV5-1; d_call: NA; j_call: TRBJ1-1; clone_size: many; cdr3_aa: CASSSQGPTEAFF; cdr3_nt: TGCGCCAGCAGCAGCCAGGGGCCAACTGAAGCTTTCTTT
v_call: TRBV12-3/TRBV12-4; d_call: NA; j_call: TRBJ1-1; clone_size: NA; cdr3_aa: CASSWETPPNTEAFF; cdr3_nt: TGTGCCAGCAGTTGGGAGACACCGCCGAACACTGAAGCTTTCTTT
v_call: TRBV12-3/TRBV12-4; d_call: NA; j_call: TRBJ1-5; clone_size: many; cdr3_aa: CASSVLGQPQHF; cdr3_nt: TGTGCCAGCAGTGTGTTAGGTCAGCCCCAGCATTTT
v_call: TRBV11-2; d_call: TRBD2; j_call: TRBJ2-5; clone_size: NA; cdr3_aa: CASSGLAGGWETQYF; cdr3_nt: TGTGCCAGCAGCGGACTAGCGGGAGGGTGGGAGACCCAGTACTTC
v_call: TRBV18; d_call: NA; j_call: TRBJ2-5; clone_size: many; cdr3_aa: CASSPEQETQYF; cdr3_nt: TGTGCCAGCAGCCCCGAGCAAGAGACCCAGTACTTC
v_call: TRBV28; d_call: TRBD1; j_call: TRBJ2-7; clone_size: NA; cdr3_aa: CASQGTAPYDQYF; cdr3_nt: TGTGCCAGCCAGGGGACAGCACCCTACGATCAGTACTTC
v_call: TRBV13; d_call: NA; j_call: TRBJ2-7; clone_size: many; cdr3_aa: CASSLVRGSSYEQYF; cdr3_nt: TGTGCCAGCAGCTTAGTTCGGGGTAGCTCCTACGAGCAGTACTTC
v_call: TRBV14; d_call: NA; j_call: TRBJ1-2; clone_size: many; cdr3_aa: CASSQVGIDYGYTF; cdr3_nt: TGTGCCAGCAGCCAAGTGGGAATTGACTATGGCTACACCTTC
v_call: TRBV7-2; d_call: TRBD1; j_call: TRBJ1-2; clone_size: many; cdr3_aa: CASSADRVSGYTF; cdr3_nt: TGTGCCAGCAGCGCGGACAGGGTGTCCGGCTACACCTTC
v_call: TRBV20-1; d_call: NA; j_call: TRBJ2-7; clone_size: NA; cdr3_aa: CSAPGLRTSYEQYF; cdr3_nt: TGCAGTGCTCCAGGCCTACGAACCTCCTACGAGCAGTACTTC
v_call: TRBV6-1; d_call: NA; j_call: TRBJ1-1; clone_size: few; cdr3_aa: CASSEYEGTEAFF; cdr3_nt: TGTGCCAGCAGTGAATATGAGGGCACTGAAGCTTTCTTT
v_call: TRBV2; d_call: TRBD2; j_call: TRBJ2-5; clone_size: many; cdr3_aa: CASGSTSGLQETQYF; cdr3_nt: TGTGCCAGCGGTTCGACTAGCGGGCTCCAAGAGACCCAGTACTTC
v_call: TRBV28; d_call: NA; j_call: TRBJ2-5; clone_size: NA; cdr3_aa: CASSLGRAGGQETQYF; cdr3_nt: TGTGCCAGCAGTTTGGGTCGGGCAGGAGGCCAAGAGACCCAGTACTTC
v_call: TRBV24-1; d_call: TRBD1; j_call: TRBJ2-7; clone_size: NA; cdr3_aa: CATSAAGTGVYEQYF; cdr3_nt: TGTGCCACCAGTGCAGCCGGGACAGGGGTTTACGAGCAGTACTTC
v_call: TRBV27; d_call: NA; j_call: TRBJ1-2; clone_size: NA; cdr3_aa: CASRPQERYGYTF; cdr3_nt: TGTGCCAGCAGGCCCCAGGAAAGATATGGCTACACCTTC
v_call: TRBV6-5; d_call: NA; j_call: TRBJ1-1; clone_size: many; cdr3_aa: CASTYPEAEAFF; cdr3_nt: TGTGCCAGCACTTACCCCGAAGCCGAGGCTTTCTTT
v_call: TRBV20-1; d_call: NA; j_call: TRBJ2-7; clone_size: many; cdr3_aa: CSANRDFTYEQYF; cdr3_nt: TGCAGTGCCAACCGGGACTTTACCTACGAGCAGTACTTC
v_call: TRBV20-1; d_call: TRBD1; j_call: TRBJ1-1; clone_size: many; cdr3_aa: CSARGQGVAFF; cdr3_nt: TGCAGTGCTAGGGGACAGGGGGTAGCTTTCTTT
v_call: TRBV6-1; d_call: TRBD1; j_call: TRBJ1-5; clone_size: many; cdr3_aa: CASRPGTGIGNQPQHF; cdr3_nt: TGTGCCAGCCGTCCCGGGACAGGGATTGGCAATCAGCCCCAGCATTTT
v_call: TRBV6-5; d_call: NA; j_call: TRBJ1-2; clone_size: many; cdr3_aa: CASSYSGAYGYTF; cdr3_nt: TGTGCCAGCAGTTACTCGGGCGCCTATGGCTACACCTTC